These 21 T cell receptor beta chains were all obtained from the same sample, sequenced in a study of graft-versus-host responses after intestinal transplantation (dated by TCRdb to 2020 to 2022). Libraries were built with the immunoSEQ multiplex PCR assay. TCRdb mirrors the immuneACCESS table, restricted to in-frame sequences. Some clones are absent from its copies; in checked studies, under half trace to an unresolved V gene, and the reason for the others is unknown. The sample table shows 90,000 to 120,000 clones, and approximately 88% are seen once. The ten largest clonotypes hold around 0.73% of the sample. These receptors are not linked to any known antigen. The time point label of this sample denotes: cells obtained before transplantation from donor or recipient. The sample was unstimulated CD4+ T cells sorted from spleen or lymph node cells, taken before transplant. The receptor source for this set is a human donor who was the organ donor for an intestinal transplant.

This chain connects TRBV7-9 to TRBJ2-7, with 8 positions matching TRBD1. The CDR3 has 16 amino acids. Germline CDR1 is SEHNR and CDR2 is FQNEAQ (reference sequence). After removal of 5 bases from V and 5 bases from J, the junction contained 14 bases not matched to a gene. DNA of the CDR3: TGTGCCAGCAGCCTATGGGGACAGGCGTTTCGGGACGAGCAGTACTTC. Translation: CASSLWGQAFRDEQYF.

Comment on this clone: Different DNA sequences within this sample yield the same CDR3. The chain uses TRBV19 and TRBJ2-7; TRBD1 agrees at 12 bases. CDR1 is LNHDA and CDR2 is SQIVND in the germline V gene (reference sequence). The CDR3 has 18 amino acids. Trimming removed 6 bases from V and 4 bases from J; junction bases left unmatched: 16. The chain's CDR3 is CASSHRGQGAYKGYEQYF. The DNA of the CDR3 is TGTGCCAGTAGCCACCGGGGACAGGGGGCTTATAAGGGATACGAGCAGTACTTC. Full variable domain (rest looked up from reference TRBV19 and TRBJ2-7): DGGITQSPKYLFRKEGQNVTLSCEQNLNHDAMYWYRQDPGQGLRLIYYSQIVNDFQKGDIAEGYSVSREKKESFPLTVTSAQKNPTAFYLCASSHRGQGAYKGYEQYFGPGTRLTVT.

Note on this clone: At one end, the junction sequence differs from germline, possibly due to a read error. The V gene is TRBV6-7, the J gene TRBJ2-7; the match to TRBD1 covers 8 bases. TRBV6-7 is noted as an ORF with a role that remains uncertain. CDR3 length: 11 amino acids. The chain's CDR3 is CVGTGLEEQYF. For the CDR3, the DNA is TGCGTGGGGACAGGTCTAGAGGAGCAGTACTTC.

V gene TRBV9 combines with J gene TRBJ2-2; 12 bases line up with TRBD2. V shed 4 bases, J shed 5 bases, and the junction held 6 bases outside the gene matches. There are 16 residues in the CDR3. Germline CDR1 reads SGDLS; CDR2 reads YYNGEE. The CDR3 loop is CASSSRTSGVTGELFF. The CDR3 DNA reads as TGTGCCAGCAGCTCACGGACTAGCGGGGTTACCGGGGAGCTGTTTTTT.

The V call is TRBV10-3, the J call TRBJ2-7, with D unclear. The germline V gene encodes CDR1 ENHRY and CDR2 SYGVKD. Trimming stripped 6 bases from V and 5 bases from J, with 11 bases between. The CDR3 is 12 amino acids. The CDR3 spells CAIRGLGHEQYF. In DNA, the CDR3 is TGTGCCATCAGGGGCCTCGGCCACGAGCAGTACTTC.

The genes are TRBV6-5 and TRBJ2-3; possibly TRBD1 for D (5 bases). Deletions cut 6 bases from V and 5 bases from J, with 12 bases between. The CDR3 is 13 residues long. Germline V gives CDR1 MNHEY, CDR2 SVGAGI. This CDR3 reads CASSSTGKDTQYF. The CDR3 DNA sequence: TGTGCCAGCAGCAGCACAGGAAAAGATACGCAGTATTTT.

V gene TRBV2 combines with J gene TRBJ2-1; TRBD2 aligns across 9 bases. Trimming cost V 3 bases and J 3 bases; bases outside gene matches: 6. CDR3 length: 16 amino acids. Germline V CDR1 and CDR2: SNHLY, FYNNEI. The chain's CDR3 is CASSESSGNFYNEQFF. Written as DNA, the CDR3 is TGTGCCAGCAGTGAGTCTAGCGGGAACTTCTACAATGAGCAGTTCTTC.

V gene TRBV29-1 combines with J gene TRBJ2-2, with D possibly being TRBD1 (5 bases). The CDR3 consists of 12 residues. Germline assignment: CDR1 SQVTM and CDR2 ANQGSEA. Between the trimmed V and J ends, which lost 6 bases and 8 bases, there was a span of 13 bases. The CDR3 bases are TGCAGCGTGAAACCCAGGGTAGGGGAGCTGTTTTTT. As protein: CSVKPRVGELFF.

CDR3 protein: CASSEAQQGTRGNTIYF. The CDR3 DNA follows: TGTGCCAGCAGTGAAGCGCAGCAGGGTACGAGAGGAAACACCATATATTTT. V gene TRBV6-1 combines with J gene TRBJ1-3; D is possibly TRBD1 (5 bases). Germline V gene sequence: CDR1 MNHNS, CDR2 SASEGT. Trimming shortened V by 0 bases and J by 4 bases, and 16 bases separated the two germline ends. The CDR3 totals 17 residues.

The chain employs TRBV6-1 and TRBJ1-4; possible D gene TRBD1, 6 bases. The V end was cut by 8 bases, the J end by 8 bases, with 21 bases between. The CDR3 length is 15 residues. Germline lookup yields CDR1 MNHNS and CDR2 SASEGT. This CDR3 is CASASPGTPREKLFF. The CDR3 DNA sequence: TGTGCCAGCGCCTCCCCCGGGACACCTCGGGAAAAACTGTTTTTT.

The CDR3 region is CASSYRDRDPYGYTF. CDR3 bases: TGTGCCAGCAGTTACCGGGACCGAGACCCCTATGGCTACACCTTC. The V call is TRBV6-5, the J call TRBJ1-2; maybe TRBD1 (5 bases). The CDR3 totals 15 residues. CDR1 is MNHEY, CDR2 SVGAGI, per germline. The V and J ends lost 2 bases and 4 bases respectively, with 14 bases between them.

The rearrangement uses TRBV6-6 and TRBJ2-3; D is undetermined. The germline CDR1 and CDR2 sequences are MNHNY and SVGAGI (reference sequence). V was shortened by 8 bases and J by 0 bases, with 3 bases between the two germline ends. The CDR3 consists of 11 residues. The CDR3 is CASGSTDTQYF. For the CDR3, the DNA is TGTGCCAGCGGGAGCACAGATACGCAGTATTTT.

The rearrangement joins TRBV11-2 to TRBJ2-5; TRBD2 aligns across 13 bases. The DNA end is more similar to TRBJ2-7, so the J call may be wrong. The CDR3 extends over 16 amino acids. The germline CDR1 and CDR2 sequences are SGHAT and FQNNGV. CDR3 DNA: TGTGCCAGCAGCTTAGAAAGGACTAGCGGGAGCTACGAGCAGTACTTC. Residues: CASSLERTSGSYEQYF.

The V gene is TRBV6-1, the J gene TRBJ2-2; no clear D gene. The germline gives CDR1 MNHNS, CDR2 SASEGT. The CDR3 extends over 14 amino acids. V was cut by 3 bases and J by 5 bases, with 10 bases left in between. CDR3 protein: CASSEGQSTGELFF. The CDR3 DNA is TGTGCCAGCAGTGAGGGCCAGTCTACCGGGGAGCTGTTTTTT.

This chain links TRBV5-4 with TRBJ2-3; D is undetermined. The CDR3 runs 14 residues. V lost 3 bases and J 0 bases, leaving 8 bases between the germline ends. In germline, CDR1 is SGHNT, CDR2 YYREEE (reference sequence). The DNA of the CDR3 is TGTGCCAGCAGCTCAAGGGTGAGCACAGATACGCAGTATTTT. Its translation is CASSSRVSTDTQYF.

The sample holds one count of this clone. The CDR3 loop reads CASSPLRNSIGYTF. CDR3 DNA sequence: TGTGCCAGCAGTCCCCTCCGGAACTCTATAGGCTACACCTTC. The rearrangement links TRBV6-5 to TRBJ1-2; D not resolved. The CDR3 is 14 residues long. The germline V gene has CDR1 MNHEY and CDR2 SVGAGI. Trimming took 5 bases from V and 8 from J, leaving 18 bases between them.

This clone has more than one count but fewer than ten. This same CDR3 is encoded by further DNA sequences in the sample. The J gene is TRBJ2-2, the V gene TRBV5-1; D remains unclear. Trimming removed 0 bases at V and 7 bases at J, with 4 bases between. The CDR3 has 12 residues. Germline V gene data show CDR1 as SGHRS and CDR2 as YFSETQ. The chain's CDR3 is CASSLEVGELFF. CDR3 DNA: TGCGCCAGCAGCTTGGAGGTCGGGGAGCTGTTTTTT.

This clone was detected only a few times. J is TRBJ2-2 and V is TRBV9; 9 bases are shared with TRBD2. Germline CDR1 and CDR2: SGDLS and YYNGEE. V lost 4 bases to trimming and J lost 0 bases; unmatched junction nucleotides: 4. The CDR3 runs to 16 residues. CDR3 in DNA: TGTGCCAGCAGCCTCTCTAGCGGGGCGAACACCGGGGAGCTGTTTTTT. The encoded protein is CASSLSSGANTGELFF.

This clone was recorded a few times. V and J are TRBV25-1 and TRBJ2-3; D uncertain. V shed 3 bases and J shed 6 bases, with 16 bases lying between them. The CDR3 loop spans 15 amino acids. Germline assignment: CDR1 MGHDK and CDR2 SYGVNS. The CDR3 nucleotides read TGTGCCAGCAGTGATACTTGGGCCGGAAGGGATACGCAGTATTTT. It encodes CASSDTWAGRDTQYF.

This clone has just a few counts. Other DNA variants within this sample encode the same CDR3. The chain carries TRBV6-6 and TRBJ2-7; TRBD1 or TRBD2 may be the D gene (5 bases each). V was clipped by 2 bases and J by 0 bases, with 5 bases between them. The CDR3 is made up of 13 amino acids. Germline assignment: CDR1 MNHNY and CDR2 SVGAGI (reference sequence). CDR3 bases: TGTGCCAGCAGTTACGGGGGCTCCTACGAGCAGTACTTC. Translating gives CASSYGGSYEQYF.

The chain is built from TRBV7-2 and TRBJ2-7; D remains unclear. Germline V CDR1 and CDR2: SGHTA, FQGNSA. This CDR3 has 15 amino acids. The germline V and J ends were trimmed by 5 bases and 2 bases, with 16 bases remaining between them. This CDR3 is CASSRPAGPTYEQYF. CDR3 DNA: TGTGCCAGCAGCCGCCCGGCAGGTCCAACCTACGAGCAGTACTTC.